This T cell receptor beta chain was retrieved from a study of T-cell reconstitution after alpha-beta-depleted transplantation in children. Overall study results and limits: Recipient T cells and thymic progenitors that survived were the source of the high TCRbeta diversity seen at day 60 in some patients. Newly made T cells mostly supplied T-cell counts and diversity one year after transplant. As was reported, about two months after transplant, alpha-beta T cells came from several hundred expanded graft clones.

Preparation of the TCRbeta library involved a method that used unique molecular identifiers. TCRdb analysed the PCR reads with MiXCR anew, one entry per CDR3 protein. This sample has over 90,000 distinct CDR3 sequences, with around 6.1% found just once. This clonotype was counted many times. Its antigen is not identified. Sequencing used PBMCs, mostly from graft donor cells, obtained 60 days after TCRalphabeta/CD19-depleted stem cell transplant. This sequence originates from a female patient between 2 and 15 years old who had a stem cell transplant for Fanconi anemia, so the T cells may come from the graft donor.

CDR3 DNA sequence: TGCGCCAGCAGCTTGTCCCCGACAGGGGCGGCGAACTATGGCTACACCTTC. It is translated as CASSLSPTGAANYGYTF. V gene TRBV5-1 combines with J gene TRBJ1-2, with TRBD1 matching 8 bases. Losses at the gene ends were 1 base for V and 2 bases for J; bases not matched to a gene: 10. The length of the CDR3 is 17 residues. Germline CDR1 reads SGHRS; CDR2 reads YFSETQ.